The clone carrying this TCR beta chain was seen only a few times. The record originates from a study of regulatory T cells in long-lasting Graves disease. Sequencing libraries for TCR beta were prepared with iRepertoire HTBI primers and Arm-PCR of CDR3 regions. In TCRdb, the multiplex PCR reads were re-called with MiXCR into one record per CDR3 protein. The sample lists roughly 500,000 distinct CDR3 sequences, roughly 20% occurring once. CDR1 is SGHVS and CDR2 is FQNEAQ in the germline V gene. V dropped 1 base and J dropped 8 bases, with 8 bases sitting between them. The CDR3 loop spans 13 amino acids. Time point indicated: persistent/refractory GD, antithyroid drugs over 5 years with positive TRAb. PBMCs provided the RNA from which the TCR library was made.

The chain has TRBV7-8 and TRBJ1-4, with unresolved D. Sequencing was performed on peripheral blood mononuclear cells (PBMCs), taken when the disease was refractory, from a patient treated with antithyroid drugs. This sequence originates from a female donor with Graves disease. Written as DNA, the CDR3 is TGTGCCAGCAGCTTAGTTCCGGGGGAAAAACTGTTTTTT. This translates into CASSLVPGEKLFF.